One sample yielded the 2 T cell receptor beta chains listed below, sequenced in a study of regulatory T cells in long-lasting Graves disease. Arm-PCR of CDR3 regions and iRepertoire HTBI primers were the basis on which TCR beta libraries were built. MiXCR, applied by TCRdb to the multiplex PCR reads, yields one record per CDR3 protein. Here the sample spans 350,000 to 500,000 distinct CDR3 sequences, approximately 14% being singletons. The time point here: newly diagnosed GD, antithyroid drugs for less than 3 months. PBMCs were the source of the RNA used for TCR sequencing. The same data also went into a second study, on T cells in Graves' hyperthyroidism and ophthalmopathy.

Sequencing used peripheral blood mononuclear cells (PBMCs), obtained at new diagnosis, from a patient treated with antithyroid drugs. Source of these receptors: a woman in her fifties or sixties with Graves disease.

This clonotype was found many times. This chain links TRBV7-2 with TRBJ2-7; tentative D call: TRBD1 (6 bases). The CDR3 is 15 residues long. V was pared by 3 bases and J by 4 bases, with 16 bases between. Germline V gives CDR1 SGHTA, CDR2 FQGNSA. This CDR3 is CASSLGPGQVYEQYF. CDR3 bases: TGTGCCAGCAGCTTGGGTCCGGGACAAGTGTACGAGCAGTACTTC.

This clonotype was detected ten times or more. The chain uses TRBV7-2 and TRBJ2-2; 8 bases line up with TRBD1. V lost 5 bases and J lost 6; bases outside the gene matches: 8. The CDR3 length is 15 residues. CDR1 SGHTA and CDR2 FQGNSA come from the germline V gene. CDR3 coding DNA: TGTGCCAGCAGCATACGGACAGGGTCGGCCGGGGAGCTGTTTTTT. This codes for CASSIRTGSAGELFF.